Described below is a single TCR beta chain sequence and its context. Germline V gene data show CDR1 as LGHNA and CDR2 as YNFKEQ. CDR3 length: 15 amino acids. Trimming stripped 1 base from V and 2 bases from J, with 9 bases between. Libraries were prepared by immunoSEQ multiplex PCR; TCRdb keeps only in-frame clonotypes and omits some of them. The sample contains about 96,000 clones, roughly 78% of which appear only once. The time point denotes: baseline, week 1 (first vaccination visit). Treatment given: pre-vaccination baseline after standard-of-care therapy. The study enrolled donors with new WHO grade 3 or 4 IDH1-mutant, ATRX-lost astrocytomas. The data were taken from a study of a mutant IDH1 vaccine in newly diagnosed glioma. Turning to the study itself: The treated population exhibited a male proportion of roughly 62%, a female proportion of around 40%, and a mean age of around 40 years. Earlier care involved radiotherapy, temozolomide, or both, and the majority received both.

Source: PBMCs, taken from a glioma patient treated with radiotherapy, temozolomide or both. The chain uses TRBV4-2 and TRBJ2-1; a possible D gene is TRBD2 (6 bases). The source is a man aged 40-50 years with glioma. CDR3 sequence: CASSQGLATYNEQFF. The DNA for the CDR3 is TGTGCCAGCAGCCAAGGGCTAGCGACCTACAATGAGCAGTTCTTC.